The rows below give T cell receptor beta chains drawn from one sample of a study of CD8+ T cells in alopecia areata. Measured with immunoSEQ multiplex PCR; TCRdb has only the in-frame clones, and not every one. The table shows about 220,000 clones, with about three fifths occurring only once. The sequencing here drew on CD4+ T cells sorted from blood, taken at week 4, from a patient treated with tofacitinib. The receptors originated from a human donor with alopecia areata. CDR3s include the opening cysteine and the closing phenylalanine or tryptophan. The order of the fields is J gene, D gene, V gene, clone size, CDR3 protein, CDR3 DNA. D genes are given only for firm matches. The size field is filled for only some rows; it gives once, few, many or a size class.

TRBJ1-6,NA,TRBV7-9,NA,CASSLQGSRDSPLHF,TGTGCCAGCAGCTTACAGGGTTCTCGGGATTCACCCCTCCACTTT
TRBJ2-7,TRBD2,TRBV10-3,NA,CAISEGLAGGRSSYEQYF,TGTGCCATCAGTGAAGGACTAGCGGGGGGCAGGAGCTCCTACGAGCAGTACTTC
TRBJ1-1,NA,TRBV2,once,CASKFGENTEAFF,TGTGCCAGCAAGTTTGGGGAGAACACTGAAGCTTTCTTT
TRBJ1-1,NA,TRBV4-1,NA,CASSQRRGENTEAFF,TGCGCCAGCAGCCAAAGACGGGGGGAGAACACTGAAGCTTTCTTT
TRBJ1-4,NA,TRBV18,NA,CASSPSRTNEKLFF,TGTGCCAGCTCACCAAGTCGGACTAATGAAAAACTGTTTTTT
TRBJ1-5,TRBD1,TRBV19,once,CASSGRTGSNQPQHF,TGTGCCAGTAGTGGGAGGACAGGGAGCAATCAGCCCCAGCATTTT
TRBJ1-2,NA,TRBV29-1,NA,CSVDGDGTYGYTF,TGCAGCGTTGACGGGGACGGGACATATGGCTACACCTTC
TRBJ1-2,NA,TRBV29-1,NA,CSVEGRVRQNGYTF,TGCAGCGTTGAGGGACGAGTAAGACAAAATGGCTACACCTTC
TRBJ2-1,NA,TRBV4-3,once,CASSQVGGAVAYEQFF,TGCGCCAGCAGCCAAGTGGGGGGCGCCGTTGCCTATGAGCAGTTCTTC
TRBJ2-2,TRBD2,TRBV7-2,NA,CASSSPVLAGNTGELFF,TGTGCCAGCAGCTCCCCGGTGCTAGCGGGAAACACCGGGGAGCTGTTTTTT
TRBJ1-1,NA,TRBV10-3,few,CAIRAAPNTEAFF,TGTGCCATCCGGGCCGCTCCTAACACTGAAGCTTTCTTT
TRBJ1-1,NA,TRBV25-1,NA,CASSDLSANTEAFF,TGTGCCAGCAGTGACCTCTCCGCTAACACTGAAGCTTTCTTT
TRBJ2-7,TRBD1,TRBV11-3,NA,CASSRGQGDYEQYF,TGTGCCAGCAGCCGCGGACAGGGCGACTACGAGCAGTACTTC
TRBJ2-5,NA,TRBV18,few,CASSAQGPGGETQYF,TGTGCCAGCTCCGCGCAAGGTCCGGGCGGAGAGACCCAGTACTTC
TRBJ1-1,NA,TRBV5-6,NA,CASSRNGGNTEAFF,TGTGCCAGCAGCCGCAACGGAGGGAACACTGAAGCTTTCTTT
TRBJ1-5,NA,TRBV5-6,NA,CASSGNNQPQHF,TGTGCCAGCAGTGGGAATAATCAGCCCCAGCATTTT
TRBJ1-4,NA,TRBV30,NA,CAWTVSGNNEKLFF,TGTGCCTGGACCGTATCAGGGAATAATGAAAAACTGTTTTTT
TRBJ2-1,NA,TRBV29-1,NA,CSASNGGHLDEQFF,TGCAGCGCCAGTAACGGTGGGCATCTGGATGAGCAGTTCTTC
TRBJ2-2,NA,TRBV13,few,CASSQRRTSGELFF,TGTGCCAGCAGCCAGCGACGGACATCCGGGGAGCTGTTTTTT
TRBJ1-1,NA,TRBV29-1,few,CSVDLGGDEAFF,TGCAGCGTTGATCTGGGCGGCGATGAAGCTTTCTTT
TRBJ1-1,NA,TRBV2,NA,CASSESEGVYTEAFF,TGTGCCAGCAGTGAATCGGAAGGGGTTTACACTGAAGCTTTCTTT
TRBJ2-1,NA,TRBV7-2,NA,CASSLEDRGAYNEQFF,TGTGCCAGCAGCTTAGAGGATAGGGGCGCCTACAATGAGCAGTTCTTC
TRBJ2-7,NA,TRBV15,few,CATSPTTTYEQYF,TGTGCCACCAGCCCGACTACCACCTACGAGCAGTACTTC
TRBJ2-3,NA,TRBV7-6,NA,CASSLAIGTDTQYF,TGTGCCAGCAGCTTAGCTATCGGCACAGATACGCAGTATTTT
TRBJ1-1,NA,TRBV4-3,NA,CASSQAVSVNTEAFF,TGCGCCAGCAGCCAAGCAGTGAGTGTAAACACTGAAGCTTTCTTT
TRBJ1-2,NA,TRBV30,NA,CAWSGVTGPAYGYTF,TGTGCCTGGAGCGGAGTGACTGGACCGGCCTATGGCTACACCTTC
TRBJ1-4,NA,TRBV2,NA,CASWIRPEKLFF,TGTGCCAGCTGGATCCGGCCCGAAAAACTGTTTTTT
TRBJ1-5,NA,TRBV2,NA,CASRTATFNQPQHF,TGTGCCAGCAGAACAGCTACCTTCAATCAGCCCCAGCATTTT
TRBJ2-5,NA,TRBV10-3,NA,CAISQGAETQYF,TGTGCCATCAGTCAGGGCGCCGAGACCCAGTACTTC
TRBJ1-6,TRBD1,TRBV6-5,NA,CASSWGTGGSNSPLHF,TGTGCCAGCAGTTGGGGAACAGGGGGCTCGAATTCACCCCTCCACTTT
TRBJ2-1,TRBD1,TRBV4-3,few,CASSQVGDRGNEQFF,TGCGCCAGCAGCCAAGTAGGTGACAGGGGCAATGAGCAGTTCTTC
TRBJ2-7,TRBD1,TRBV5-1,few,CASSLGQDYEQYF,TGCGCCAGCAGCTTAGGACAGGACTACGAGCAGTACTTC
TRBJ2-3,TRBD2,TRBV6-5,NA,CASSYRLAGTDTQYF,TGTGCCAGCAGTTACCGGCTAGCGGGGACGGATACGCAGTATTTT
TRBJ1-1,NA,TRBV5-1,NA,CASSGGTARGMNTEAFF,TGCGCCAGCAGCGGTGGGACGGCCAGGGGCATGAACACTGAAGCTTTCTTT
TRBJ1-6,NA,TRBV30,once,CAWSLQRGASPLHF,TGTGCCTGGAGTCTACAGAGAGGAGCATCACCCCTCCACTTT
TRBJ2-3,NA,TRBV6-6,NA,CASSSGGDTQYF,TGTGCCAGCAGTTCAGGAGGGGATACGCAGTATTTT
TRBJ1-6,NA,TRBV30,NA,CAWGAGHALHF,TGTGCCTGGGGAGCGGGACACGCTCTCCACTTT
TRBJ1-1,NA,TRBV29-1,few,CSVVGLLGAEAFF,TGCAGCGTTGTAGGGCTCCTCGGCGCTGAAGCTTTCTTT
TRBJ2-1,NA,TRBV4-3,NA,CASSQDSYNEQFF,TGCGCCAGCAGCCAAGATAGCTACAATGAGCAGTTCTTC
TRBJ1-1,NA,TRBV7-8,NA,CASSLAPGPLNTEAFF,TGTGCCAGCAGCTTAGCCCCGGGACCGCTGAACACTGAAGCTTTCTTT
TRBJ2-7,TRBD1,TRBV15,NA,CATSRDRGSYEQYF,TGTGCCACCAGCCGGGACAGGGGCTCCTACGAGCAGTACTTC